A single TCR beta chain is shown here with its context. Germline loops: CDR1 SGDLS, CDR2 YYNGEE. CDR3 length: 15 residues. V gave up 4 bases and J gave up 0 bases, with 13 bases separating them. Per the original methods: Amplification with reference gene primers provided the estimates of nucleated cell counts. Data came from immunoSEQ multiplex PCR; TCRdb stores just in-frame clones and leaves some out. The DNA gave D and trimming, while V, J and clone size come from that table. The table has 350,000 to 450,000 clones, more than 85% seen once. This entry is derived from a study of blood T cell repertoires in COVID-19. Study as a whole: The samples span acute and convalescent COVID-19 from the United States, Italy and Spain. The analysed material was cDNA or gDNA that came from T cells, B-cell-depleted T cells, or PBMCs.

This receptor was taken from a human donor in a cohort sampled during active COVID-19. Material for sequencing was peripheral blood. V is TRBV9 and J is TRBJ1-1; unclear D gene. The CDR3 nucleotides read TGTGCCAGCAGCCCCCGGTTACAGCTGAACACTGAAGCTTTCTTT. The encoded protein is CASSPRLQLNTEAFF.